What follows describes a single T cell receptor beta chain. The data stem from a study of human T cells and chemical hapten exposure. Using its own MiXCR run on the RACE reads, TCRdb lists one record per CDR3 protein. The data contain 99,000 or so distinct CDR3 sequences, nearly 35% of them singletons. The CDR3 loop spans 14 amino acids. With V trimmed by 2 bases and J by 6 bases, 4 bases remained unmatched. Germline-derived CDR1 and CDR2 are MNHNY and SVGAGI (reference sequence). Time point indicated: patch test 3, about 24 weeks after DPC sensitization. Sample treatment: therapeutic diphenylcyclopropenone sensitization with weekly scalp DPC.

J is TRBJ1-2 and V is TRBV6-6; 9 nucleotides line up with TRBD1. Specimen: whole blood, collected in connection with sensitization to the hapten diphenylcyclopropenone (DPC). The receptor was derived from a man aged 35 to 55 with alopecia areata. Some clones in this sample may be carry-over from other donors' samples. The CDR3 DNA follows: TGTGCCAGCAGTTACGGGGACAGGGTAGATGGCTACACCTTC. Protein sequence: CASSYGDRVDGYTF.